The next 3 T cell receptor beta chains were all read from a single sample in a study of cytomegalovirus exposure and HLA in healthy donors. The primer mix had 60 Vbeta and 13 Jbeta primers. This table comes from immunoSEQ multiplex PCR, and its TCRdb copy is limited to in-frame clones, with some not included. Among about 210,000 clones listed, 75% to 80% were seen once. Sequences were obtained from PBMCs. The source of these receptors is a male donor in good health and CMV-seronegative.

The chain is built from TRBV5-6 and TRBJ2-3; 9 nucleotides line up with TRBD2. V trimming: 5 bases; J trimming: 5 bases; junction bases outside the gene matches: 3. CDR3 size: 13 residues. CDR1 is SGHDT, CDR2 YYEEEE, per germline. CDR3: CASRREGEDTQYF. The DNA for the CDR3 is TGTGCCAGCAGGCGGGAGGGTGAAGATACGCAGTATTTT. Together with reference TRBV5-6 and TRBJ2-3, the CDR3 gives the full variable domain: DAGVTQSPTHLIKTRGQQVTLRCSPKSGHDTVSWYQQALGQGPQFIFQYYEEEERQRGNFPDRFSGHQFPNYSSELNVNALLLGDSALYLCASRREGEDTQYFGPGTRLTVL.

V and J are TRBV6-5 and TRBJ1-5; D unclear. Germline V gene sequence: CDR1 MNHEY, CDR2 SVGAGI. The V gene lost 0 bases and the J gene lost 0 bases, with 9 bases spanning the gap. This CDR3 has 16 residues. CDR3 sequence (DNA): TGTGCCAGCAGTTACTCCTCCCCAGTTAGCAATCAGCCCCAGCATTTT. Translating it yields CASSYSSPVSNQPQHF.

This chain connects TRBV7-9 to TRBJ1-2; 7 nucleotides line up with TRBD1. CDR1 is SEHNR and CDR2 is FQNEAQ in the germline V gene (reference sequence). CDR3 length equals 11 residues. CDR3 sequence (DNA): TGTGCGACAGGGCCGGACTATGGCTACACCTTC. It codes for CATGPDYGYTF.